The rows below give T cell receptor beta chains drawn from one sample of a study of blood T cell repertoires in COVID-19. TCRdb keeps only in-frame clones here, not all; method: immunoSEQ multiplex PCR. The sample yields under 200,000 clones, 70% to 90% seen once. Sequenced material: peripheral blood. The receptors come from a woman between 45 and 65 years old with COVID-19, enrolled during active disease. The CDR3 runs from the conserved cysteine through the conserved F or W. D genes are given only for firm matches. Only part of the rows carry a size: once, few, many, or a class if the clone is expanded.

>TRBD2|TRBJ2-5|TRBV5-1|.
CASSLGTSQETQYF
TGCGCCAGCAGCTTAGGGACTAGCCAAGAGACCCAGTACTTC
>TRBD1|TRBJ1-3|TRBV30|.
CAWSLLDRGHRNTIYF
TGTGCCTGGAGTCTTCTAGACAGGGGGCACAGAAACACCATATATTTT
>TRBD2|TRBJ2-3|TRBV19|.
CASSMRLSGGDTDTQYF
TGTGCCAGTAGTATGCGCCTTAGCGGGGGTGACACAGATACGCAGTATTTT
>TRBD1|TRBJ2-7|TRBV18|.
CASSPQGQRGYEQYF
TGTGCCAGCTCACCCCAGGGACAGCGAGGCTACGAGCAGTACTTC
>.|TRBJ2-7|TRBV21-1|.
CASSDRQINSYEQYF
TGTGCCAGCAGCGACAGACAGATAAACTCCTACGAGCAGTACTTC
>.|TRBJ1-1|TRBV27|.
CASSLFYSAPGESTEAFF
TGTGCCAGCAGTTTATTTTATTCTGCGCCAGGGGAGTCCACTGAAGCTTTCTTT
>.|TRBJ1-4|TRBV28|.
CASTAPAGLNEKLFF
TGTGCCAGCACCGCACCGGCAGGCCTTAATGAAAAACTGTTTTTT
>TRBD1|TRBJ2-7|TRBV12-3/TRBV12-4|.
CASSRDRVSEQYF
TGTGCCAGCAGTAGGGACAGGGTAAGCGAGCAGTACTTC
>TRBD2|TRBJ2-1|TRBV7-9|.
CASSLPGLAGSEQFF
TGTGCCAGCAGCTTACCGGGACTAGCGGGAAGTGAGCAGTTCTTC
>.|TRBJ1-3|TRBV18|.
CASSPDQGFGNTIYF
TGTGCCAGCTCCCCCGACCAGGGGTTCGGAAACACCATATATTTT
>TRBD2|TRBJ2-1|TRBV10-3|.
CAMTSGGAFDEQFF
TGTGCCATGACTAGCGGGGGGGCGTTTGATGAGCAGTTCTTC
>.|TRBJ2-7|TRBV29-1|.
CSVVQTYEQYF
TGCAGCGTTGTCCAAACCTACGAGCAGTACTTC
>.|TRBJ2-1|TRBV7-2|.
CASILGLALYNEQFF
TGTGCCAGCATTCTCGGGCTAGCGTTGTACAATGAGCAGTTCTTC
>.|TRBJ1-6|TRBV5-4|.
CASSLVDSPLHF
TGTGCCAGCAGCTTGGTAGATTCACCCCTCCACTTT
>TRBD1|TRBJ1-2|TRBV29-1|.
CSVEDGRDRVGYTF
TGCAGCGTTGAAGATGGGAGGGACAGGGTTGGCTACACCTTC
>.|TRBJ2-1|TRBV30|.
CAWSLFGSSRVNEQFF
TGTGCCTGGAGTTTGTTCGGCTCCTCTAGAGTCAATGAGCAGTTCTTC
>TRBD1|TRBJ2-2|TRBV11-2|.
CASSLGGQVTGELFF
TGTGCCAGCAGCTTAGGGGGACAGGTCACCGGGGAGCTGTTTTTT
>TRBD2|TRBJ2-5|TRBV5-4|.
CASSTGLAGETQYF
TGTGCCAGCAGCACGGGACTAGCGGGGGAGACCCAGTACTTC
>.|TRBJ2-7|TRBV3-1/TRBV3-2|.
CASSQGVYEQYF
TGTGCCAGCAGCCAAGGCGTGTACGAGCAGTACTTC
>TRBD1|TRBJ1-1|TRBV5-1|.
CASSLATGTVNTEAFF
TGCGCCAGCAGCTTGGCGACCGGGACAGTGAACACTGAAGCTTTCTTT
>.|TRBJ1-1|TRBV2|.
CASSITVNTEAFF
TGTGCCAGCAGTATCACAGTGAACACTGAAGCTTTCTTT
>TRBD2|TRBJ2-5|TRBV19|.
CASSMTSGKETQYF
TGTGCCAGTAGTATGACTAGCGGGAAAGAGACCCAGTACTTC
>TRBD1|TRBJ2-2|TRBV27|.
CASSPWTGFANTGELFF
TGTGCCAGCAGTCCCTGGACAGGGTTTGCGAACACCGGGGAGCTGTTTTTT
>.|TRBJ2-2|TRBV7-3|once
CASSLGTPNTGELFF
TGTGCCAGCAGCTTGGGGACACCTAACACCGGGGAGCTGTTTTTT
>TRBD1|TRBJ2-7|TRBV2|.
CASSEGTGVGQYF
TGTGCCAGCAGTGAAGGGACAGGGGTTGGGCAGTACTTC
>TRBD1|TRBJ1-2|TRBV6-5|.
CASSPGTGLGYTF
TGTGCCAGCAGTCCCGGGACAGGGCTGGGCTACACCTTC
>.|TRBJ2-7|TRBV7-9|.
CASSSGSLEQYF
TGTGCCAGCAGCTCGGGATCTTTAGAGCAGTACTTC
>.|TRBJ2-7|TRBV11-2|.
CASSLGTSGRENLYF
TGTGCCAGCAGCTTAGGGACCTCGGGGCGGGAAAATCTGTACTTC
>TRBD1|TRBJ2-7|TRBV30|once
CAWNRDSSYEQYF
TGTGCCTGGAACCGGGACAGCTCCTACGAGCAGTACTTC
>TRBD1|TRBJ1-1|TRBV28|.
CASSLQKGGQNTEAFF
TGTGCCAGCAGTCTACAAAAAGGGGGCCAGAACACTGAAGCTTTCTTT
>TRBD2|TRBJ2-5|TRBV2|.
CASRTRTSGPQETQYF
TGTGCCAGCAGGACTCGGACTAGCGGACCCCAAGAGACCCAGTACTTC
>TRBD2|TRBJ2-1|TRBV10-2|.
CASRSSGGVNEQFF
TGCGCCAGTAGAAGTAGCGGGGGGGTAAATGAGCAGTTCTTC
>TRBD1|TRBJ2-7|TRBV5-1|few
CASSLGQGGEQYF
TGCGCCAGCAGCTTGGGACAGGGGGGCGAGCAGTACTTC
>.|TRBJ1-1|TRBV5-1|.
CASSLALPTEAFF
TGCGCCAGCAGCTTGGCTCTCCCCACTGAAGCTTTCTTT
>.|TRBJ1-1|TRBV19|.
CASSPQINTEAFF
TGTGCCAGTAGTCCCCAGATTAACACTGAAGCTTTCTTT
>TRBD2|TRBJ2-3|TRBV7-3|.
CASSLTGTNRAPQYF
TGTGCCAGCAGCTTAACCGGGACTAATAGGGCTCCGCAGTATTTT
>TRBD1|TRBJ1-4|TRBV7-9|few
CASSFQGANEKLFF
TGTGCCAGCAGCTTTCAGGGGGCGAATGAAAAACTGTTTTTT
>.|TRBJ2-7|TRBV29-1|.
CSVDSDGYEQYF
TGCAGCGTTGATAGCGACGGCTACGAGCAGTACTTC
>.|TRBJ2-1|TRBV5-5|few
CASSLGPFLDNEQFF
TGTGCCAGCAGCTTGGGTCCCTTCCTAGACAATGAGCAGTTCTTC
>TRBD2|TRBJ2-5|TRBV4-2|.
CASSPLSGGAWETQYF
TGTGCCAGCAGCCCACTAAGCGGGGGGGCTTGGGAGACCCAGTACTTC
>TRBD2|TRBJ2-1|TRBV3-1/TRBV3-2|.
CASSQDSAGVYNEQFF
TGTGCCAGCAGCCAAGATAGCGCGGGGGTCTACAATGAGCAGTTCTTC
>TRBD1|TRBJ1-4|TRBV4-1|.
CASSPGQGAWGEKLFF
TGCGCCAGCAGCCCGGGACAGGGGGCGTGGGGTGAAAAACTGTTTTTT
>.|TRBJ2-3|TRBV9|.
CASSVEAGASTDTQYF
TGTGCCAGCAGCGTAGAGGCGGGGGCTAGCACAGATACGCAGTATTTT
>.|TRBJ2-5|TRBV7-2|.
CASSWREETQYF
TGTGCCAGCAGCTGGAGGGAAGAGACCCAGTACTTC
>TRBD1|TRBJ2-5|TRBV24-1|once
CATSDTTGLQETQYF
TGTGCCACCAGTGACACGACAGGGCTCCAAGAGACCCAGTACTTC
>.|TRBJ2-3|TRBV29-1|.
CSGASSTDTQYF
TGCAGCGGCGCGTCCAGCACAGATACGCAGTATTTT
>TRBD2|TRBJ2-5|TRBV3-1/TRBV3-2|.
CASSLAGGQETQYF
TGTGCCAGCAGCCTAGCGGGGGGGCAAGAGACCCAGTACTTC
>.|TRBJ1-5|TRBV6-5|.
CASTRGSNQPQHF
TGTGCCAGCACCCGGGGTAGCAATCAGCCCCAGCATTTT
>.|TRBJ2-7|TRBV11-2|.
CASSWSGPAYEQYF
TGTGCCAGCAGCTGGAGCGGGCCTGCCTACGAGCAGTACTTC
>.|TRBJ1-1|TRBV5-1|few
CASSLVPGMNTEAFF
TGCGCCAGCAGCTTGGTTCCGGGGATGAACACTGAAGCTTTCTTT